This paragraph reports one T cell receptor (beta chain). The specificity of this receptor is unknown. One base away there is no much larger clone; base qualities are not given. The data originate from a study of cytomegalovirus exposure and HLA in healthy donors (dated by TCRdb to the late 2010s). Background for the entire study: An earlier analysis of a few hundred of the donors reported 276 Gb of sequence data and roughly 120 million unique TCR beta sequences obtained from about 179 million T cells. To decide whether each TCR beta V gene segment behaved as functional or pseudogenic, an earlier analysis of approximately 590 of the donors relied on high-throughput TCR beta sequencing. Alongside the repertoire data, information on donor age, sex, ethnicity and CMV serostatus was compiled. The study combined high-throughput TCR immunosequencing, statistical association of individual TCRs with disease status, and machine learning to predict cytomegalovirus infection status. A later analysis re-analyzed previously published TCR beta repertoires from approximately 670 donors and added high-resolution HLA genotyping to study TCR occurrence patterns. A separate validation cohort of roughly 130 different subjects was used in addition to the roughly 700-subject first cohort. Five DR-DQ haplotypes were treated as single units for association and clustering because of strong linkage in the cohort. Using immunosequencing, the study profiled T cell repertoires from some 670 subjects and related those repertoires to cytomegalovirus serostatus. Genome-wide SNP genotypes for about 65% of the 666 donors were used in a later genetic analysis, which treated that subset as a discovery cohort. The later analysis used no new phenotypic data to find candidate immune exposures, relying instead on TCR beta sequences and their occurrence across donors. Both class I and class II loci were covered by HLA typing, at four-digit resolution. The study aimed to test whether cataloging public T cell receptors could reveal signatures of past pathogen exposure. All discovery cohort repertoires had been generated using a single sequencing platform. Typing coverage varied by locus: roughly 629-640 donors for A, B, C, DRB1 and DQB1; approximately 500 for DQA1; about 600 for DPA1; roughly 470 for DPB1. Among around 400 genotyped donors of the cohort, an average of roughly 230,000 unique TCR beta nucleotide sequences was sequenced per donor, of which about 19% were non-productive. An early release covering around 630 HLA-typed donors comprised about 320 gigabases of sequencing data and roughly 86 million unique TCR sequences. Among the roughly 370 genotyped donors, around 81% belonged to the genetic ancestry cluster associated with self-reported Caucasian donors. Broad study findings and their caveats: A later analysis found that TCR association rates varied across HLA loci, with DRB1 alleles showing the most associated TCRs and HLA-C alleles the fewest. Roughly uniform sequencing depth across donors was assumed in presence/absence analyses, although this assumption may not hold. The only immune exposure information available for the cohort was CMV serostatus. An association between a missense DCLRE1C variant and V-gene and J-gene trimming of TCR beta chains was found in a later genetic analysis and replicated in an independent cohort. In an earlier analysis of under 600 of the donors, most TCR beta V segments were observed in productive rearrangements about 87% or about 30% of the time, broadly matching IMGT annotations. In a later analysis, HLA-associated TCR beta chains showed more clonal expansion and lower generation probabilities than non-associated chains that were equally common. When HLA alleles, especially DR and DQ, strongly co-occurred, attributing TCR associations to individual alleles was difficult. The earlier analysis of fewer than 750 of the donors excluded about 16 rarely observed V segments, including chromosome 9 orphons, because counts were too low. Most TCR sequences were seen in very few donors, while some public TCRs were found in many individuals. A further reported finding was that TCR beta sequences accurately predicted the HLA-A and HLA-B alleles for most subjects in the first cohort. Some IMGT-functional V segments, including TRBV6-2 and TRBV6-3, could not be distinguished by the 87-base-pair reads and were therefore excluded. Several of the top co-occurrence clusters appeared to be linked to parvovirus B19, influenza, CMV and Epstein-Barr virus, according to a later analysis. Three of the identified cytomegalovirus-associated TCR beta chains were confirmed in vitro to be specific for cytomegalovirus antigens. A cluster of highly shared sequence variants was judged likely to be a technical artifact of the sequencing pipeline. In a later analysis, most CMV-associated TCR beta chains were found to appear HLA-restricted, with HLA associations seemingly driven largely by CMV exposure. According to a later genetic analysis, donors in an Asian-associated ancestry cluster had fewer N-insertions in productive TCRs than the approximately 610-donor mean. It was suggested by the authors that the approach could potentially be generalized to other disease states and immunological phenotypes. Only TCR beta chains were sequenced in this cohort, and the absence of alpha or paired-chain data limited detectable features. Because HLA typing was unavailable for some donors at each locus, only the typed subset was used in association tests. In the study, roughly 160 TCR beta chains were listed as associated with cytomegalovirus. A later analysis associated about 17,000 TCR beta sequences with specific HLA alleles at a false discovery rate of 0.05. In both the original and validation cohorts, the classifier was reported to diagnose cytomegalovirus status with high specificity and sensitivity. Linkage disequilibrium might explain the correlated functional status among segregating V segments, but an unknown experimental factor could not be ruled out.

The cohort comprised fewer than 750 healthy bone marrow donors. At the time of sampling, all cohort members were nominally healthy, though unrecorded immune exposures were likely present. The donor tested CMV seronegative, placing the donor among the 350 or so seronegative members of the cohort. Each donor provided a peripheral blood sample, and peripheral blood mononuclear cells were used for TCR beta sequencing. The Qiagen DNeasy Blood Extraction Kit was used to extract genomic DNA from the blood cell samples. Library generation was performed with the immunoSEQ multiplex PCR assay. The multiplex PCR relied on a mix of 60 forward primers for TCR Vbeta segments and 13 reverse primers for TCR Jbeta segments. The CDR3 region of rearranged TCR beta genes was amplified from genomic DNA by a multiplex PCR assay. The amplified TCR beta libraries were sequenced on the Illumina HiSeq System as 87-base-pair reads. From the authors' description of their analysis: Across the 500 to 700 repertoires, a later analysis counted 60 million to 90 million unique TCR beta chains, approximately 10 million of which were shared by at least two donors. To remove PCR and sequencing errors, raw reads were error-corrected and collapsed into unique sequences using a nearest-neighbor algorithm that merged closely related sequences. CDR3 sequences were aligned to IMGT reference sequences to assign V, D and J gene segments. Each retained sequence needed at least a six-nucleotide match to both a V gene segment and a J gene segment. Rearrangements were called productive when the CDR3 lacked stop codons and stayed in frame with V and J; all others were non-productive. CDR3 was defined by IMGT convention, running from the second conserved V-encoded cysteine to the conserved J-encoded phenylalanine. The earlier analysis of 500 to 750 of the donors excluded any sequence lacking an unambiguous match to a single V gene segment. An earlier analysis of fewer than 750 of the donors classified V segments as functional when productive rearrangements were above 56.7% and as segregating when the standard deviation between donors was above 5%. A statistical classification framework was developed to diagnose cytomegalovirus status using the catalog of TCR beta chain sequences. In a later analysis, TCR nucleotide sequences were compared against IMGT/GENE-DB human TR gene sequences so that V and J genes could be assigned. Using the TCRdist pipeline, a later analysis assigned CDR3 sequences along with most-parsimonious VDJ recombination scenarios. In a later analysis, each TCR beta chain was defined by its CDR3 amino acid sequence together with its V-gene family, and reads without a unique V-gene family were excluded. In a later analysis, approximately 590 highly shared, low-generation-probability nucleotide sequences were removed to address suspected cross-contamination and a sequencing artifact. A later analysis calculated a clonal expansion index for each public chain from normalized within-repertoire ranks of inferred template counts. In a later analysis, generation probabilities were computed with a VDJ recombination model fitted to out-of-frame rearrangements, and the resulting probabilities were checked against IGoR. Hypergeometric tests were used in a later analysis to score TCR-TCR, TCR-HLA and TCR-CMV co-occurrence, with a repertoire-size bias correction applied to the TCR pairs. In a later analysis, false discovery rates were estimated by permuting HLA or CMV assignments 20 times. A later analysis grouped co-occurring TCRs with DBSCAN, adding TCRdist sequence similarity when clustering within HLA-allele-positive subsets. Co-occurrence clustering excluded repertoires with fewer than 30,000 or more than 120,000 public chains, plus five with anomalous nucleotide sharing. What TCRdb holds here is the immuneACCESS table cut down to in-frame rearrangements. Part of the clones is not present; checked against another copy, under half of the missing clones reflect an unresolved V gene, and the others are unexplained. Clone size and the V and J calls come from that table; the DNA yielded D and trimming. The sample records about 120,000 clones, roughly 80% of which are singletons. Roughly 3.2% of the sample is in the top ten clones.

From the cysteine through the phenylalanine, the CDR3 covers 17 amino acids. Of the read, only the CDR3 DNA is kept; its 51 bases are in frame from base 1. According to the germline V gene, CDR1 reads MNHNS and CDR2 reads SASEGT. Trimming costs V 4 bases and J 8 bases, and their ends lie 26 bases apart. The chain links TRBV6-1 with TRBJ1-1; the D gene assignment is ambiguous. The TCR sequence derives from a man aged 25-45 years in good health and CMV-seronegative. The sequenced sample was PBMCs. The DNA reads TGTGCCAGCAGTGGGCCCGAGCGAGGACTGACCCGGGTAGAAGCTTTCTTT. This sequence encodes CASSGPERGLTRVEAFF.